The 31 T cell receptor beta chains listed next were all sequenced from one sample in a study of monozygotic twins with inflammatory bowel disease. For each CDR3 protein, TCRdb gives one entry from its re-call of the 5' RACE reads, without DNA. The table lists 150,000 to 200,000 distinct CDR3 sequences. Sequenced sample: blood. The source is a human donor with ulcerative colitis or Crohn's disease, or a healthy co-twin of an affected twin (not recorded which).

The rearrangement links TRBV5-1 to TRBJ2-7. Germline loops: CDR1 SGHRS, CDR2 YFSETQ. The CDR3 covers 16 residues. The chain's CDR3 is CASSLAQGKSVGEQYF.

The chain combines TRBV29-1 with TRBJ1-1; TCRdb lists TRBD1, though no DNA is available to test this call. The germline V gene has CDR1 SQVTM and CDR2 ANQGSEA. The CDR3 is made up of 13 amino acids. CDR3 protein: CSVEMGENTEAFF. Looking up the rest from reference TRBV29-1 and TRBJ1-1 gives the full variable domain: SAVISQKPSRDICQRGTSLTIQCQVDSQVTMMFWYRQQPGQSLTLIATANQGSEATYESGFVIDKFPISRPNLTFSTLTVSNMSPEDSSIYLCSVEMGENTEAFFGQGTRLTVV.

The chain has TRBV28 and TRBJ2-5; there is no DNA to check the TCRdb D call of TRBD1. CDR3 length: 14 residues. The germline CDR1 and CDR2 sequences are MDHEN and SYDVKM. The CDR3 sequence is CASSVRDRGETQYF.

The rearrangement joins TRBV18 to TRBJ2-1; lacking DNA, the TRBD2 call made by TCRdb goes unchecked. Germline V gene lookup returns CDR1 KGHSH and CDR2 LQKENI. The CDR3 length is 16 residues. The CDR3 loop is CASSPPSGLAHNEQFF.

This sequence joins TRBV5-1 and TRBJ2-1; TCRdb's D gene call, TRBD1, goes unchecked for lack of DNA. The CDR3 spans 17 residues. CDR1 and CDR2 from the germline V gene are SGHRS and YFSETQ. The chain's CDR3 is CASSLGPGGGANDEQFF.

The chain recombines TRBV12-3 or TRBV12-4 with TRBJ1-4; the TCRdb D gene call, TRBD1, has no DNA to confirm it. This CDR3 contains 14 residues. CDR3 sequence: CASSFRGLAEKLFF.

The chain links TRBV28 to TRBJ1-1. Germline V gene sequence: CDR1 MDHEN, CDR2 SYDVKM. The CDR3 runs 16 residues. The CDR3 spells CASSLRTIIQNTEAFF.

The V gene is TRBV5-1, the J gene TRBJ2-7; no DNA is available, so the TRBD1 call from TCRdb remains unchecked. This CDR3 spans 15 amino acids. The germline gives CDR1 SGHRS, CDR2 YFSETQ. The CDR3 sequence is CASSRNLGQVYEQYF.

The J gene is TRBJ1-5, the V gene TRBV5-1; TCRdb's D gene call, TRBD1, goes unchecked for lack of DNA. This CDR3 is 15 amino acids long. CDR1 is SGHRS, CDR2 YFSETQ, per germline. The CDR3 is CASSLDGTVNQPQHF.

The chain couples TRBV15 to TRBJ1-4; TCRdb returns TRBD1, unconfirmable since there is no DNA. Germline CDR1 LNHNV, CDR2 YYDKDF (reference sequence). This CDR3 is 18 amino acids long. The CDR3: CATSRTPSRGATNEKLFF.

V and J are TRBV5-1 and TRBJ2-5. The CDR3 extends over 11 amino acids. The germline V gene encodes CDR1 SGHRS and CDR2 YFSETQ. CDR3 sequence: CASSLSETQYF.

The V gene is TRBV11-2, the J gene TRBJ2-1; TCRdb lists TRBD2, though no DNA is available to test this call. Germline CDR1 reads SGHAT; CDR2 reads FQNNGV. The CDR3 contains 17 residues. CDR3 sequence reads: CASSLGDYPGRGNEQFF.

V usage is TRBV29-1 and J usage is TRBJ1-1; TCRdb reports TRBD1, a call that lacks DNA to check it against. This CDR3 is built from 14 residues. Germline V gene data show CDR1 as SQVTM and CDR2 as ANQGSEA. CDR3 sequence reads: CSVDPGGLNTEAFF.

CDR3 sequence: CSAREEGAAPLHF. This chain connects TRBV20-1 to TRBJ1-6. Germline loops: CDR1 DFQATT, CDR2 SNEGSKA (reference sequence). The CDR3 sequence is 13 residues long.

The chain uses TRBV12-3 or TRBV12-4 and TRBJ2-1; TCRdb designates TRBD2, a call that cannot be tested without DNA. The length of the CDR3 is 19 residues. CDR3: CASNLAIWGLTSGANEQFF.

CDR3 amino acids: CASSEAGTRGYTF. The chain joins TRBV6-1 to TRBJ1-2; TCRdb's assignment of TRBD1 cannot be checked, as there is no DNA. CDR3 length equals 13 residues. Looked up from germline, CDR1 is MNHNS and CDR2 is SASEGT.

The J gene is TRBJ1-2, the V gene TRBV27; the D call from TCRdb, TRBD1, cannot be confirmed without DNA. The CDR3 has 16 residues. CDR1 is MNHEY and CDR2 is SMNVEV in the germline V gene (reference sequence). The CDR3 sequence: CASSFQGGQLGYGYTF.

V usage is TRBV7-6 and J usage is TRBJ1-5. Germline loops: CDR1 SGHVS, CDR2 FNYEAQ. CDR3 size: 14 residues. The CDR3 spells CASSFQDGGGPQHF.

J is TRBJ2-2 and V is TRBV20-1; the D call of TRBD1 rests on TCRdb alone, since no DNA is present to check it. Germline V gene sequence: CDR1 DFQATT, CDR2 SNEGSKA (reference sequence). The CDR3 extends over 16 amino acids. The CDR3 spells CSARGLDRGDTGELFF.

This sequence joins TRBV12-3 or TRBV12-4 and TRBJ1-5. CDR3 length: 17 amino acids. The CDR3 spells CASSITVGGEGNQPQHF.

This chain uses TRBV5-6 with TRBJ2-2. Germline V gives CDR1 SGHDT, CDR2 YYEEEE. This CDR3 comprises 13 residues. CDR3 region: CASSSGYTGELFF.

The chain combines TRBV20-1 with TRBJ2-1; no DNA is available, so the TRBD2 call from TCRdb remains unchecked. CDR3 length equals 14 residues. Germline lookup yields CDR1 DFQATT and CDR2 SNEGSKA (reference sequence). CDR3 loop: CSASSGLGFDEQFF.

V usage is TRBV7-3 and J usage is TRBJ2-3; TCRdb proposes TRBD2, but this gene call is untestable without DNA. The CDR3 runs 15 residues. CDR1 is SGHTA, CDR2 FQGTGA, per germline. The CDR3 loop is CASSSLAGRTDTQYF.

J is TRBJ2-5 and V is TRBV3-1; TCRdb picks TRBD2, but there is no DNA to check that call. Germline V gives CDR1 LGHDT, CDR2 YNNKEL (reference sequence). The CDR3 length is 17 residues. This CDR3 reads CASSQDGVRGLQETQYF.

This chain uses TRBV7-3 with TRBJ2-7; TCRdb picks TRBD1, but there is no DNA to check that call. CDR1 SGHTA and CDR2 FQGTGA come from the germline V gene. CDR3 length: 14 residues. CDR3 sequence reads: CASSFGGKGYEQYF.

V is TRBV6-2 or TRBV6-3 and J is TRBJ2-1; the TCRdb call, TRBD1, lacks DNA for checking. Germline loops: CDR1 MNHEY, CDR2 SVGEGT. The CDR3 is 15 residues long. CDR3 region: CASSSLGGVTDEQFF.

The J gene is TRBJ2-7, the V gene TRBV7-9; as DNA is missing, the TRBD1 call by TCRdb cannot be tested. Germline V lookup: CDR1 SEHNR, CDR2 FQNEAQ (reference sequence). CDR3 length: 14 residues. CDR3 region: CASSLVGVTYEQYF.

V gene TRBV20-1 combines with J gene TRBJ2-7; the D call from TCRdb, TRBD1, cannot be confirmed without DNA. The germline V gene encodes CDR1 DFQATT and CDR2 SNEGSKA (reference sequence). The CDR3 extends over 14 amino acids. This CDR3 is CSARGRQGSYEQYF.

This sequence joins TRBV28 and TRBJ2-2; checking the TCRdb D call of TRBD1 is not possible without DNA. Germline V gene data show CDR1 as MDHEN and CDR2 as SYDVKM. CDR3 length equals 14 residues. This CDR3 is CASRVPGNTGELFF.

The rearrangement links TRBV5-1 to TRBJ2-2; TCRdb names TRBD2, which stays unverified in the absence of DNA. The germline V gene has CDR1 SGHRS and CDR2 YFSETQ. This CDR3 spans 16 amino acids. The CDR3 loop is CASSLRPSGSAGELFF.

This chain uses TRBV6-2 or TRBV6-3 with TRBJ2-1; TCRdb's D gene call, TRBD2, goes unchecked for lack of DNA. Germline V gene lookup returns CDR1 MNHEY and CDR2 SVGEGT. The CDR3 consists of 17 residues. CDR3 sequence reads: CASSVNVAGVFYNEQFF.